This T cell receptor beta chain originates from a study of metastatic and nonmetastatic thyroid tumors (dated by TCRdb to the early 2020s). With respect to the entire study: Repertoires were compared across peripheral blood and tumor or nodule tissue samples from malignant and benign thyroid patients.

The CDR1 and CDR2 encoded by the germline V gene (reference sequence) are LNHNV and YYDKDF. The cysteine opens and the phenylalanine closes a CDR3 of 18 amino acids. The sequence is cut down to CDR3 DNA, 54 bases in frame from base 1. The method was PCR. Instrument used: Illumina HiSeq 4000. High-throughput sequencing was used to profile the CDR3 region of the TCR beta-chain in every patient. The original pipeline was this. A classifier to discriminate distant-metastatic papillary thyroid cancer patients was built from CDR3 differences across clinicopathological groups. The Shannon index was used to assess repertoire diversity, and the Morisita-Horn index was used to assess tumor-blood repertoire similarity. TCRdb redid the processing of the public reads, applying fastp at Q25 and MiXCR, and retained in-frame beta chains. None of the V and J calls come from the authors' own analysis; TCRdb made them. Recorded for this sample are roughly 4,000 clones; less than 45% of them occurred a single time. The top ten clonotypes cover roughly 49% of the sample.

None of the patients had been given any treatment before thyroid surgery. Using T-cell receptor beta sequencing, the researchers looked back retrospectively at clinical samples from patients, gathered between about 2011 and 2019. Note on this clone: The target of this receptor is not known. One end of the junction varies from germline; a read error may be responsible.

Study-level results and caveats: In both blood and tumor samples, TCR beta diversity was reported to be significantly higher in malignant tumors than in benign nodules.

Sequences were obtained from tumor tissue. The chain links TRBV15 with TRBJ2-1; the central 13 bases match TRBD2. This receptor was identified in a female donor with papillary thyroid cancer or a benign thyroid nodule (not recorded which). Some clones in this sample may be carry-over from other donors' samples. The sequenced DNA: TGTGCCACCAGCAGAGATCAGACTAGCGGGAGGTACTACAATGAGCAGTTTTTC. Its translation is CATSRDQTSGRYYNEQFF.